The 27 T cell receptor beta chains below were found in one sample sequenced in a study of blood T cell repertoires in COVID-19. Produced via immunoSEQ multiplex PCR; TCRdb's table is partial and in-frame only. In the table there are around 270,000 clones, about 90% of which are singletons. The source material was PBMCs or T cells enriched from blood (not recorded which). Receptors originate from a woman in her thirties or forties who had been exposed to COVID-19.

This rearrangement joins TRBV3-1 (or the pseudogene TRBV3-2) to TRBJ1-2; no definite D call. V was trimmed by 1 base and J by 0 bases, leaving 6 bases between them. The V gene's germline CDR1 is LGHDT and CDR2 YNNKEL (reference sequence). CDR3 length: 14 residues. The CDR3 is CASSQGAANYGYTF. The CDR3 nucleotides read TGTGCCAGCAGCCAAGGGGCAGCTAACTATGGCTACACCTTC.

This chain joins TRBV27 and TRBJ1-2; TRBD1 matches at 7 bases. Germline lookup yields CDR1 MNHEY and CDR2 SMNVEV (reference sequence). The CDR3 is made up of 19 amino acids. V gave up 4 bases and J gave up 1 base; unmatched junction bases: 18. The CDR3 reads CASSSRVQRQGEGNYGYTF. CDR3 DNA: TGTGCCAGCAGTTCCCGGGTCCAGAGACAGGGAGAGGGTAACTATGGCTACACCTTC.

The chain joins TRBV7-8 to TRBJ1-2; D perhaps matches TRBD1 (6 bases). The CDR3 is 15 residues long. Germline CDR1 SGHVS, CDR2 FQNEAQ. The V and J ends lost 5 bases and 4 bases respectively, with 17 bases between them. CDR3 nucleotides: TGTGCCAGCAGCCCTTCTCGACAGGCTCCCTATGGCTACACCTTC. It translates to CASSPSRQAPYGYTF.

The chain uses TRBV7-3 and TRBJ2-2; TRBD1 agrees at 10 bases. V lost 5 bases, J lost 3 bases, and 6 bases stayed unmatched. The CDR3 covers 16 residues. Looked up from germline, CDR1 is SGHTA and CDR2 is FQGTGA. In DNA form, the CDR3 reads TGTGCCAGCAGCCTCAGGGGGACAGGGGACACCGGGGAGCTGTTTTTT. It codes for CASSLRGTGDTGELFF. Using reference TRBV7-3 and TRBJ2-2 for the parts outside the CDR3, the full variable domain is GAGVSQTPSNKVTEKGKYVELRCDPISGHTALYWYRQSLGQGPEFLIYFQGTGAADDSGLPNDRFFAVRPEGSVSTLKIQRTERGDSAVYLCASSLRGTGDTGELFFGEGSRLTVL.

The CDR3 nucleotides read TGTGCCAGTAGCTATGCGGGAGGGAACTCCTACAATGAGCAGTTCTTC. Its translation is CASSYAGGNSYNEQFF. The chain uses TRBV19 and TRBJ2-1; 9 bases map to TRBD2. V shed 6 bases, J shed 0 bases, and the junction held 6 bases outside the gene matches. Germline CDR1 LNHDA, CDR2 SQIVND (reference sequence). The CDR3 has 16 amino acids.

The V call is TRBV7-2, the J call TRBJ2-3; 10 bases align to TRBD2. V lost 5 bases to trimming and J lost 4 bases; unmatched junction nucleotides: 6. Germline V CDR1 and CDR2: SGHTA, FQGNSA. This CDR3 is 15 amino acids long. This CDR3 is CASSLRTSGADTQYF. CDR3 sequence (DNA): TGTGCCAGCAGCCTCCGGACTAGCGGTGCAGATACGCAGTATTTT.

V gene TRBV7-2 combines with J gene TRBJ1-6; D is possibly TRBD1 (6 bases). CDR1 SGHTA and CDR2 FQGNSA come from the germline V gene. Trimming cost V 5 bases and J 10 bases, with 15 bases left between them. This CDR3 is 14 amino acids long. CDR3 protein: CASSLLQGESPLHF. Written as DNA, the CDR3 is TGTGCCAGCAGCCTACTACAGGGCGAGTCACCCCTCCACTTT. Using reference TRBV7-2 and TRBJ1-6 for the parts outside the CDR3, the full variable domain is GAGVSQSPSNKVTEKGKDVELRCDPISGHTALYWYRQSLGQGLEFLIYFQGNSAPDKSGLPSDRFSAERTGGSVSTLTIQRTQQEDSAVYLCASSLLQGESPLHFGNGTRLTVT.

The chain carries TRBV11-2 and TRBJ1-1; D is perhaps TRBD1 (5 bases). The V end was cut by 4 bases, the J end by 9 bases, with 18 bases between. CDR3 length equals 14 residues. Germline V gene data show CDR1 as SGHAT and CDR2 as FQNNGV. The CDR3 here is CASSSQLTALQAFF. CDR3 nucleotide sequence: TGTGCCAGCAGCTCCCAACTGACAGCTCTCCAAGCTTTCTTT.

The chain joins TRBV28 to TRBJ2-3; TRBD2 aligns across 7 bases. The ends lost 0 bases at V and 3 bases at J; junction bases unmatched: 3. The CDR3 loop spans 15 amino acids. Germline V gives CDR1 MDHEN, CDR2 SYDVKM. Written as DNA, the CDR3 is TGTGCCAGCAGTTTATGGGGAGGGGTAACAGATACGCAGTATTTT. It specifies CASSLWGGVTDTQYF.

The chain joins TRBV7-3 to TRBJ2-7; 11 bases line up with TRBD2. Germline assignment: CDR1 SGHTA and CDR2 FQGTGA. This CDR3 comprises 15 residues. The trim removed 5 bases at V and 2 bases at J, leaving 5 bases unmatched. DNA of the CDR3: TGTGCCAGCAGCCTAGGACTAGCGGGCCCCTACGAGCAGTACTTC. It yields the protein CASSLGLAGPYEQYF. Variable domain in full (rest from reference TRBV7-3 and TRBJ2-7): GAGVSQTPSNKVTEKGKYVELRCDPISGHTALYWYRQSLGQGPEFLIYFQGTGAADDSGLPNDRFFAVRPEGSVSTLKIQRTERGDSAVYLCASSLGLAGPYEQYFGPGTRLTVT.

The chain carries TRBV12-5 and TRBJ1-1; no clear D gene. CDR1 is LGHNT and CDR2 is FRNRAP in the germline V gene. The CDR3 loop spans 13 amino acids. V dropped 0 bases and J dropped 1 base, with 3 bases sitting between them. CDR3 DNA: TGTGCTAGTGGTTTGGTAGCGAACACTGAAGCTTTCTTT. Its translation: CASGLVANTEAFF.

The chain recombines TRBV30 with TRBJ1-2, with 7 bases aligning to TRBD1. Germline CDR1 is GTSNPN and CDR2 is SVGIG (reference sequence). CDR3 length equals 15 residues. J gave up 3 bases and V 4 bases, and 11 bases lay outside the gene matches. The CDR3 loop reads CAWTILGGSHYGYTF. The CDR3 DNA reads TGTGCCTGGACGATTTTAGGGGGCAGCCACTATGGCTACACCTTC.

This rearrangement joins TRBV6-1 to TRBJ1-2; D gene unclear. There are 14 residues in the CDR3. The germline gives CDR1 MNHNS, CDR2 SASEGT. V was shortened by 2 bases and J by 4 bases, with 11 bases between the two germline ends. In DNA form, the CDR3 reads TGTGCCAGCAGTGAATCTGGAGGGTTCTATGGCTACACCTTC. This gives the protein CASSESGGFYGYTF.

The CDR3 DNA is TGTGCCAGCAGCCTGGGCGGGGGGGACGAGCAGTACTTC. The encoded protein is CASSLGGGDEQYF. This chain connects TRBV5-4 to TRBJ2-7, with 9 bases identical to TRBD2. The CDR3 runs 13 residues. CDR1 is SGHNT, CDR2 YYREEE, per germline (reference sequence). Trimming at V came to 4 bases and at J to 5 bases, leaving 4 bases not matched to a gene.

In nucleotides, the CDR3 is TGTGCCAGCAGCATCCAAGGCGGGACAGGGGGCTCTGGGGCCAACGTCCTGACTTTC. This sequence encodes CASSIQGGTGGSGANVLTF. The V and J genes are TRBV9 and TRBJ2-6; 11 positions agree with TRBD1. CDR1 is SGDLS and CDR2 is YYNGEE in the germline V gene. This CDR3 contains 19 residues. Trimming at V came to 4 bases and at J to 0 bases, leaving 9 bases not matched to a gene.

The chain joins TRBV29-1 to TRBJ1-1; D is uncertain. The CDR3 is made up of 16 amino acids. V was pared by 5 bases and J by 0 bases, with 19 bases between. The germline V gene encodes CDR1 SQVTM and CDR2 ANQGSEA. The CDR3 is CSVRPRLQGMNTEAFF. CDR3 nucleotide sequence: TGCAGCGTTAGACCCAGGCTCCAAGGCATGAACACTGAAGCTTTCTTT.

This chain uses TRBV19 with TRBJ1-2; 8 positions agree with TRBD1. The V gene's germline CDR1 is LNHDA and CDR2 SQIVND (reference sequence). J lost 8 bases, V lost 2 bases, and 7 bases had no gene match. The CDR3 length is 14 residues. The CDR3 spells CASSISPGQAGYTF. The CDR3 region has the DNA TGTGCCAGTAGTATATCGCCGGGACAGGCCGGCTACACCTTC.

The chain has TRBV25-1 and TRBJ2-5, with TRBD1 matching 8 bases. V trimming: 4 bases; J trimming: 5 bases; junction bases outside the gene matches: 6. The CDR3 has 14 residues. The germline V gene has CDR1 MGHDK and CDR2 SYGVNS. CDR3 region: CASSGMAGGETQYF. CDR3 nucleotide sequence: TGTGCCAGCAGTGGAATGGCAGGGGGCGAGACCCAGTACTTC.

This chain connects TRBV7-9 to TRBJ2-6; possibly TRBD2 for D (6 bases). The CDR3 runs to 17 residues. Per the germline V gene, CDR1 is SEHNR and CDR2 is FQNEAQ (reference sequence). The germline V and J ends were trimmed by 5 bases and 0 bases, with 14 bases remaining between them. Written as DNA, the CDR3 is TGTGCCAGCAGCCCCCGGGAGATAGTCTCTGGGGCCAACGTCCTGACTTTC. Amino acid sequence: CASSPREIVSGANVLTF.

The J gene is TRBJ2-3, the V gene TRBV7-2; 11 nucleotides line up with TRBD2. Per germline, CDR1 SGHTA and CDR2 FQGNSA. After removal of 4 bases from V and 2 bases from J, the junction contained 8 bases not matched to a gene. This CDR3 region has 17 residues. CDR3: CASSSVAGGGITDTQYF. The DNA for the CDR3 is TGTGCCAGCAGCTCCGTAGCGGGGGGGGGTATCACAGATACGCAGTATTTT.

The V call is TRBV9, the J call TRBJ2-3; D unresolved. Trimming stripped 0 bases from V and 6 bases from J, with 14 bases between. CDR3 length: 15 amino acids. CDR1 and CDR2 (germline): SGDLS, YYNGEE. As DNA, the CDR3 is TGTGCCAGCAGCGTAGATAACTACCCAGTGGATACGCAGTATTTT. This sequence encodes CASSVDNYPVDTQYF.

CDR3 DNA: TGTGCCAGCAGCGGGACAGGGTCCACCTACGAGCAGTACTTC. As protein: CASSGTGSTYEQYF. The chain has TRBV9 and TRBJ2-7, with 8 bases lining up with TRBD1. The length of the CDR3 is 14 residues. The V and J ends lost 3 bases and 2 bases, in that order; junction bases with no gene match: 4. Germline V CDR1 and CDR2: SGDLS, YYNGEE.

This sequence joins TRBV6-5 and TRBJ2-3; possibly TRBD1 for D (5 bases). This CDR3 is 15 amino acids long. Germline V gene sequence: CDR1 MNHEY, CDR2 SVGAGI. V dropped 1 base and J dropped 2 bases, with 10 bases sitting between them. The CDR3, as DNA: TGTGCCAGCAGTTACTGGCGGACAAACACAGATACGCAGTATTTT. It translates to CASSYWRTNTDTQYF.

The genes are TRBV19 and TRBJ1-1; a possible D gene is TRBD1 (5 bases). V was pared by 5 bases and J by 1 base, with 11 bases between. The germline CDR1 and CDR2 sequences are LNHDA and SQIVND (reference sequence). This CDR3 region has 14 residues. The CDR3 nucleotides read TGTGCCAGTAGTCCCCCCAGGGAGAACACTGAAGCTTTCTTT. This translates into CASSPPRENTEAFF.

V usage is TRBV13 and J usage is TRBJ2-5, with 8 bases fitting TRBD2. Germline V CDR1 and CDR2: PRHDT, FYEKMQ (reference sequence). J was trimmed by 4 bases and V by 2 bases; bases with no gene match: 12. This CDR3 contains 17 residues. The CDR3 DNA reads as TGTGCCAGCAGCTTAACTTCCCTTGGGCTAGCGGGAGAGACCCAGTACTTC. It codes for CASSLTSLGLAGETQYF.

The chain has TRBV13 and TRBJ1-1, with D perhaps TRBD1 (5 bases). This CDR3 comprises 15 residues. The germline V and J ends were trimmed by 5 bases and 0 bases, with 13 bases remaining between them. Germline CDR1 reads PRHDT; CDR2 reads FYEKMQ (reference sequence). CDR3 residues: CASSPQGSMNTEAFF. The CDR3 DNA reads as TGTGCCAGCAGCCCGCAGGGATCAATGAACACTGAAGCTTTCTTT.

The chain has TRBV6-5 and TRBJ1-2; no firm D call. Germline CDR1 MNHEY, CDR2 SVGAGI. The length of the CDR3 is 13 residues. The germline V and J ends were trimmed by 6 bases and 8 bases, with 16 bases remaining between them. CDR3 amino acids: CASSHGTAGGYTF. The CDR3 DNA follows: TGTGCCAGCAGCCATGGAACGGCGGGAGGCTACACCTTC.